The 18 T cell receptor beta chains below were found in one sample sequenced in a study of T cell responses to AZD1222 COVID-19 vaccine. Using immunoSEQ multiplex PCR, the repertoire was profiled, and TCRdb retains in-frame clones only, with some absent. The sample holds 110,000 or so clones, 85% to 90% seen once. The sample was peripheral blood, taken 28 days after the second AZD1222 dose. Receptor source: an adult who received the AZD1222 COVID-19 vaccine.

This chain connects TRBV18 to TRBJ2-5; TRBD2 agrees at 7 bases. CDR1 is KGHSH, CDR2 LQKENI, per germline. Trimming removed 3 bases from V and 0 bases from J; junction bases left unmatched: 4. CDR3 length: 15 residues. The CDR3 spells CASSPAGVYQETQYF. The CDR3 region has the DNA TGTGCCAGCTCACCCGCGGGGGTGTACCAAGAGACCCAGTACTTC. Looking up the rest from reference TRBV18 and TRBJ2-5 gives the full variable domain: NAGVMQNPRHLVRRRGQEARLRCSPMKGHSHVYWYRQLPEEGLKFMVYLQKENIIDESGMPKERFSAEFPKEGPSILRIQQVVRGDSAAYFCASSPAGVYQETQYFGPGTRLLVL.

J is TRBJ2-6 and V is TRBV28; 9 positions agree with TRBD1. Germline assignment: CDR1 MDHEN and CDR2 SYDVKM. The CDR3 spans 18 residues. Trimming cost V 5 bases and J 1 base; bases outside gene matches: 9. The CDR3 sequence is CASSDAGTGFSGANVLTF. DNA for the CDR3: TGTGCCAGCAGTGACGCGGGGACAGGGTTTTCTGGGGCCAACGTCCTGACTTTC.

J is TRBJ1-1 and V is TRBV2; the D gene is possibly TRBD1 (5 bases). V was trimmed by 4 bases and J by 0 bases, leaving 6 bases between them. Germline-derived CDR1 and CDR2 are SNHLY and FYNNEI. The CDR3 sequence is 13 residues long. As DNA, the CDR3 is TGTGCCAGCAGTGGGGACCTGAACACTGAAGCTTTCTTT. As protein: CASSGDLNTEAFF.

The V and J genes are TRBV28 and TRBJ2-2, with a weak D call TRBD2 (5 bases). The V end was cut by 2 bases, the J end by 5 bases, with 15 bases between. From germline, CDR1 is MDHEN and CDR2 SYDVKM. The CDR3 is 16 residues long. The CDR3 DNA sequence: TGTGCCAGCAGTTTAGCCGCGGGCGGAAAAACCGGGGAGCTGTTTTTT. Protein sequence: CASSLAAGGKTGELFF.

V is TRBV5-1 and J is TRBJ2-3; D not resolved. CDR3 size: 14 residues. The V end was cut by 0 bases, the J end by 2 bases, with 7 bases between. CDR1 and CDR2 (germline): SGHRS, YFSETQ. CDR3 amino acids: CASSLAGITDTQYF. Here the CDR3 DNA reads TGCGCCAGCAGCTTGGCAGGAATCACAGATACGCAGTATTTT.

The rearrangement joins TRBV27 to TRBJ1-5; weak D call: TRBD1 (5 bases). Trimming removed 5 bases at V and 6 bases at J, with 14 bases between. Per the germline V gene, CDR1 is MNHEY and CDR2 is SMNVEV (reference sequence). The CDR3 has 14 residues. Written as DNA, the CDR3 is TGTGCCAGCAGTCCGGGGCCCGGGGGTCAGCCCCAGCATTTT. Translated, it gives CASSPGPGGQPQHF.

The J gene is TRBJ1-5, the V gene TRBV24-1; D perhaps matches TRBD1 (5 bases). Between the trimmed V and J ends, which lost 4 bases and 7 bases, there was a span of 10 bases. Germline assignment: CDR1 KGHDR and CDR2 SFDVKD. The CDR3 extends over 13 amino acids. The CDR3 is CATSEGTRQPQHF. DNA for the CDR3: TGTGCCACCAGTGAGGGGACTCGCCAGCCCCAGCATTTT.

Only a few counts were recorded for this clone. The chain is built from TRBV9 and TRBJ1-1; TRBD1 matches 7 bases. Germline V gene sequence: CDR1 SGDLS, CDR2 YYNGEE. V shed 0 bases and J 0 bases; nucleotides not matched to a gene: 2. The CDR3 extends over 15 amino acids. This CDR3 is CASSVGGGLNTEAFF. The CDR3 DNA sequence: TGTGCCAGCAGCGTAGGAGGGGGCCTGAACACTGAAGCTTTCTTT.

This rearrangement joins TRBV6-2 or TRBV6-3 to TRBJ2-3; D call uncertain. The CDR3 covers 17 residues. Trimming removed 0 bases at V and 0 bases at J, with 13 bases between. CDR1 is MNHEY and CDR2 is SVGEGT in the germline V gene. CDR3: CASSYSNARKSTDTQYF. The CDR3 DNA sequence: TGTGCCAGCAGTTACTCGAATGCCAGGAAAAGCACAGATACGCAGTATTTT.

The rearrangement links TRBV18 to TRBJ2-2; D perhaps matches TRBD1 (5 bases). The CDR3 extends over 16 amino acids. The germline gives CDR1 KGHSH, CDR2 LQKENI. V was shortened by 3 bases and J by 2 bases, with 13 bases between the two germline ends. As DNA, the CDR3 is TGTGCCAGCTCACCCCTGTCACAGGATAACACCGGGGAGCTGTTTTTT. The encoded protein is CASSPLSQDNTGELFF.

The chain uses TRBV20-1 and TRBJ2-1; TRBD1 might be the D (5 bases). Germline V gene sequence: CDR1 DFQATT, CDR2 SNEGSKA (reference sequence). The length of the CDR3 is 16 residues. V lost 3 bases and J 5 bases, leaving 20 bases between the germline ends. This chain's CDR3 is CSASYDVAEDNNEQFF. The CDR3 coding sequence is TGCAGTGCTAGTTATGACGTGGCTGAGGACAACAATGAGCAGTTCTTC.

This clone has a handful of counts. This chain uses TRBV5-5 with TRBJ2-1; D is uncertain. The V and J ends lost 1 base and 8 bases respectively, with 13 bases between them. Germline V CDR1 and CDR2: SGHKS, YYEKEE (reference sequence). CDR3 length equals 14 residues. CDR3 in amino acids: CASSLRILSDEQFF. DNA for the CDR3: TGTGCCAGCAGCTTGCGGATCCTTAGTGATGAGCAGTTCTTC.

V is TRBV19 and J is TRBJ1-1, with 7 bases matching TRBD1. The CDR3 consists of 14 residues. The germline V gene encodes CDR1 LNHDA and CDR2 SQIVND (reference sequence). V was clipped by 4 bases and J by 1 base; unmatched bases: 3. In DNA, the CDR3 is TGTGCCAGTAGTAGGGACAGAGAGAACACTGAAGCTTTCTTT. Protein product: CASSRDRENTEAFF.

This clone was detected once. This CDR3 reads CASSTHPGYSPLHF. CDR3 DNA: TGTGCCAGCAGTACCCATCCCGGATATTCACCCCTCCACTTT. The chain uses TRBV28 and TRBJ1-6; D uncertain. Looked up from germline, CDR1 is MDHEN and CDR2 is SYDVKM. Trimming took 5 bases from V and 8 from J, leaving 13 bases between them. CDR3 length: 14 amino acids.

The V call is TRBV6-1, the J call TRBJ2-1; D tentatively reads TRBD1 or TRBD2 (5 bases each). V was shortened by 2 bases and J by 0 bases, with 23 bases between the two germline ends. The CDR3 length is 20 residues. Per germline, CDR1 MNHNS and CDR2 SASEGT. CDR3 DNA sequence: TGTGCCAGCAGTGAAAGCGAGGGGCACAGACAAACTAGCTCCTACAATGAGCAGTTCTTC. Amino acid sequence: CASSESEGHRQTSSYNEQFF.

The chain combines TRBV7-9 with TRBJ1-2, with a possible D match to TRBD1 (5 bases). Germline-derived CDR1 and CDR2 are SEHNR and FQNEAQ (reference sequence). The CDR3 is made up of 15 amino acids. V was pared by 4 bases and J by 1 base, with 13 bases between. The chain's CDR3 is CASSSGHEFNYGYTF. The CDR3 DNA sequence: TGTGCCAGCAGCTCAGGGCACGAATTTAACTATGGCTACACCTTC.

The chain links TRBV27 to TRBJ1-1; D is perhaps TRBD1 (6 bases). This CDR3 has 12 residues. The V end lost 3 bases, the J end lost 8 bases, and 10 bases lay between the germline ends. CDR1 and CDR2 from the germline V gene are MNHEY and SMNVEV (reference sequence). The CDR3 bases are TGTGCCAGCAGTTTCCGTGGACAGGAAGCTTTCTTT. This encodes CASSFRGQEAFF.

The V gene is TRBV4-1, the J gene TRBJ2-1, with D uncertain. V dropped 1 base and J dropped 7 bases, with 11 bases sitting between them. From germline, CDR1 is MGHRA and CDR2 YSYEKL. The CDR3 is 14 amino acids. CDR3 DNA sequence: TGCGCCAGCAGCCAAGTAGCCCGTAAAAATGAGCAGTTCTTC. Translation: CASSQVARKNEQFF.